Listed below are T cell receptor beta chains from one sample, sequenced in a study of T cells in Graves' hyperthyroidism and ophthalmopathy. TCRdb itself ran the multiplex PCR reads through MiXCR, one entry per CDR3 protein. The data show about 400,000 distinct CDR3 sequences, with 13% to 15% seen just once and roughly 19% held by the top ten. The specimen sequenced was blood. These receptors were collected from a woman aged 55-70 years with Graves' ophthalmopathy. CDR3s include the opening cysteine and the closing phenylalanine or tryptophan. D genes are given only for firm matches. The size entry is marked missing in some rows and otherwise reads once, few, many or a size class.

TRBV6-2/TRBV6-3	few	.	TRBJ2-2	15	CASSRRQGRTGELFF	TGTGCCAGCAGCCGCCGCCAGGGTCGGACCGGGGAGCTGTTTTTT
TRBV7-3	many	.	TRBJ1-1	15	CASSLGDALNTEAFF	TGTGCCAGCAGCTTGGGGGACGCTTTGAACACTGAAGCTTTCTTT
TRBV2	many	TRBD1	TRBJ1-5	14	CASSDYRGGQPQHF	TGTGCCAGCAGTGATTACAGGGGGGGGCAGCCCCAGCATTTT
TRBV27	few	TRBD2	TRBJ2-1	13	CASSLEGLGEQFF	TGTGCCAGCAGTTTAGAGGGACTAGGGGAGCAGTTCTTC
TRBV4-2	.	TRBD2	TRBJ2-1	15	CASSDGTSDYNEQFF	TGTGCCAGCAGCGACGGGACTAGTGACTACAATGAGCAGTTCTTC
TRBV7-9	many	TRBD2	TRBJ2-1	14	CASSSGLAGYEQFF	TGTGCCAGCAGTTCAGGACTAGCGGGATATGAGCAGTTCTTC
TRBV6-4	many	.	TRBJ2-7	17	CASRHAWGGWSSYEQYF	TGTGCCAGCAGGCACGCCTGGGGCGGGTGGAGCTCCTACGAGCAGTACTTC
TRBV5-1	few	.	TRBJ2-7	15	CASSLESSQSYEQYF	TGCGCCAGCAGCTTGGAGTCTAGCCAGTCCTACGAGCAGTACTTC
TRBV2	many	.	TRBJ2-3	15	CASSLDRTSTDTQYF	TGTGCCAGCAGTCTCGACAGAACTAGCACAGATACGCAGTATTTT
TRBV7-3	few	TRBD2	TRBJ2-1	14	CASSATTSGSEQFF	TGTGCCAGCAGCGCCACGACTAGCGGGAGCGAGCAGTTCTTC
TRBV12-3/TRBV12-4	many	.	TRBJ2-7	12	CASSFTGYEQYF	TGTGCCAGCAGTTTCACAGGCTACGAGCAGTACTTC
TRBV7-9	few	TRBD2	TRBJ2-3	15	CASSASGRVADTQYF	TGTGCCAGCAGCGCCAGCGGGAGGGTTGCAGATACGCAGTATTTT
TRBV3-1	many	TRBD1	TRBJ1-6	13	CASSFGQGEPLHF	TGTGCCAGCAGCTTCGGACAGGGGGAACCCCTCCACTTT
TRBV27	few	.	TRBJ2-3	13	CASSLKRADTQYF	TGTGCCAGCAGTTTGAAAAGAGCAGATACGCAGTATTTT
TRBV11-2	.	.	TRBJ1-3	17	CASSWMPVRSSGNTIYF	TGTGCCAGCAGCTGGATGCCTGTCAGGAGCTCTGGAAACACCATATATTTT
TRBV7-6	.	.	TRBJ2-1	16	CASSLTVGISYNEQFF	TGTGCCAGCAGCTTAACCGTTGGGATCTCCTACAATGAGCAGTTCTTC
TRBV3-1	few	.	TRBJ2-1	14	CASSGGSLLYEQFF	TGTGCCAGCAGCGGGGGGTCCCTCCTATATGAGCAGTTCTTC
TRBV3-1	many	.	TRBJ2-1	12	CASSRTDGEQFF	TGTGCCAGCAGCCGAACGGACGGGGAGCAGTTCTTC
TRBV7-9	.	TRBD2	TRBJ2-2	17	CASSPGTSGRAAGELFF	TGTGCCAGCAGCCCCGGGACTAGCGGGAGGGCCGCCGGGGAGCTGTTTTTT
TRBV12-3/TRBV12-4	.	.	TRBJ2-6	15	CASSLHFSGANVLTF	TGTGCCAGCAGTTTACATTTCTCTGGGGCCAACGTCCTGACTTTC
TRBV20-1	many	TRBD2	TRBJ2-3	16	CSARDRGGGWADTQYF	TGCAGTGCTAGAGATCGTGGGGGAGGGTGGGCAGATACGCAGTATTTT
TRBV12-3/TRBV12-4	many	.	TRBJ2-3	15	CASSLAGTYTDTQYF	TGTGCCAGCAGTTTAGCTGGGACCTACACAGATACGCAGTATTTT
TRBV27	many	TRBD2	TRBJ2-3	17	CASSSRLAGGLTDTQYF	TGTGCCAGCAGCTCCAGACTAGCGGGAGGTCTGACAGATACGCAGTATTTT
TRBV7-9	many	.	TRBJ1-2	13	CASSPVGGLGYTF	TGTGCCAGCAGCCCAGTCGGAGGGCTCGGCTACACCTTC
TRBV20-1	many	TRBD2	TRBJ2-3	15	CSARTSGRVRDTQYF	TGCAGTGCTCGGACTAGCGGGAGGGTGAGAGATACGCAGTATTTT
TRBV11-2	many	TRBD1	TRBJ2-1	13	CASSFDRENEQFF	TGTGCCAGCAGCTTCGACAGGGAAAATGAGCAGTTCTTC
TRBV12-3/TRBV12-4	many	.	TRBJ1-5	16	CASQRNGRDSNQPQHF	TGTGCCAGCCAGAGGAATGGGAGAGATAGCAATCAGCCCCAGCATTTT
TRBV5-1	many	.	TRBJ2-7	12	CASSLGGAEQYF	TGCGCCAGCAGCTTGGGGGGCGCCGAGCAGTACTTC
TRBV5-1	few	.	TRBJ2-3	15	CASSLRAEGPDTQYF	TGCGCCAGCAGCCTGCGGGCGGAAGGGCCAGATACGCAGTATTTT
TRBV10-3	.	TRBD2	TRBJ2-3	16	CAIRGTSGRAADTQYF	TGTGCCATCAGGGGGACTAGCGGGAGGGCCGCAGATACGCAGTATTTT
TRBV10-3	few	TRBD2	TRBJ2-1	18	CAISESLAWTSDGNEQFF	TGTGCCATCAGTGAGTCGCTTGCTTGGACTAGCGACGGCAATGAGCAGTTCTTC
TRBV29-1	.	.	TRBJ2-7	13	CSSQSQEDYEQYF	TGCAGCTCCCAAAGTCAGGAGGACTACGAGCAGTACTTC
TRBV20-1	many	.	TRBJ1-2	12	CSARVLLRGYTF	TGCAGTGCTAGAGTGCTTCTCCGCGGCTACACCTTC
TRBV7-6	many	.	TRBJ2-1	16	CASSLDGGGQYNEQFF	TGTGCCAGCAGCTTAGATGGGGGGGGACAGTACAATGAGCAGTTCTTC
TRBV6-1	few	TRBD1	TRBJ2-5	14	CASSRGTGVQTQYF	TGTGCCAGCAGCCGCGGGACAGGCGTACAGACCCAGTACTTC
TRBV2	few	.	TRBJ1-1	16	CASTTPVGHINTEAFF	TGTGCCAGCACCACACCCGTCGGGCATATAAACACTGAAGCTTTCTTT
TRBV3-1	.	TRBD1	TRBJ2-6	19	CASSEAGTGLASGANVLTF	TGTGCCAGCAGTGAGGCCGGGACAGGGCTCGCGTCTGGGGCCAACGTCCTGACTTTC
TRBV28	.	.	TRBJ2-2	12	CAITGGGGELFF	TGTGCCATCACGGGGGGCGGCGGGGAGCTGTTTTTT
TRBV20-1	many	TRBD1	TRBJ2-5	14	CSARVQGAKETQYF	TGCAGTGCTAGAGTACAGGGGGCCAAAGAGACCCAGTACTTC
TRBV7-2	many	.	TRBJ2-3	10	CASSLREQYF	TGTGCCAGCAGCTTGAGGGAGCAGTATTTT
TRBV12-3/TRBV12-4	few	.	TRBJ1-1	14	CASSFSLGNTEAFF	TGTGCCAGCAGTTTTTCACTGGGGAACACTGAAGCTTTCTTT
TRBV6-1	many	.	TRBJ1-1	11	CASSRQTEAFF	TGTGCCAGCAGTAGACAGACCGAAGCTTTCTTT
TRBV20-1	many	TRBD2	TRBJ2-2	15	CSAGLAGVTEGELFF	TGCAGTGCTGGACTAGCGGGCGTCACGGAAGGGGAGCTGTTTTTT